Here is one T cell receptor beta chain with its context. The table lists this clonotype with a few counts. There is no known antigen for this receptor. There are no base qualities to consult, and no much larger clone falls within one base. In the germline V gene, CDR1 corresponds to SGHTA and CDR2 to FQGTGA. The CDR3 contains 16 residues, cysteine and phenylalanine counted. The only DNA kept is the CDR3, 48 bases in frame from the first base. Trimming takes 4 bases off V and 1 base off J; junction bases not matched to a gene: 4. Library preparation used 5' RACE. TCRdb shows the sequencer as Illumina HiSeq 2500. The second PCR ran for roughly 6 to 11 cycles and used a J-beta primer mix along with a sample-barcoded 5' primer. A template-switch 5' adaptor carrying 12 random nucleotides introduced a unique molecular identifier onto each TCR beta cDNA molecule. Each sample yielded at least 2.5 million CDR3-containing paired-end reads. First-strand cDNA was synthesized from all RNA with the Mint cDNA synthesis kit, primed by a TRBC-specific oligonucleotide. Following uracil-DNA glycosylase treatment, all cDNA underwent a first 18-cycle PCR with the universal primers M1SS and BC2_uni_R. The published analysis was carried out like this. For normalization, 1 million high-quality reads, each with a distinct molecular identifier, were randomly selected from each sample. Reads with shared molecular identifiers were discarded instead of being binned into consensus sequences. MiTCR, with a Q25 quality threshold and the strictest error-elimination algorithm, was used for CDR3 identification, clonotype clustering and error correction. A nonparametric unseen species model with Euler transformation was used to estimate a lower bound on total TCR beta diversity. The public sequencing data were trimmed at Q25 with fastp and processed into clonotypes with MiXCR by TCRdb, which kept only in-frame beta chains. Rows with one shared CDR3 protein collapse into an entry with the most common genes and DNA. These V and J calls are TCRdb output, not the study's own analysis. The sample table contains some 850,000 distinct CDR3 sequences; only one count was recorded for 20% to 30% of them. Under 3% of the sample goes to the ten largest clones.

Systemically healthy Caucasian individuals from Russia, approximately 39 in total and aged about 6 to 95 years, were included as donors. Approximately 9.3 milliliters of peripheral blood were drawn from each donor into EDTA-treated Vacutainer tubes. PBMCs were isolated by Ficoll-Paque density-gradient centrifugation, with at least 7 million obtained per sample. Trizol reagent was used to extract total RNA from PBMCs, with at least 5.5 micrograms per sample. For every donor, an aliquot of PBMCs went through flow cytometry to measure the percentages of naive CD45RAhigh/CD27high T cells. The sample originates from a study of blood T cells in healthy people across ages (dated by TCRdb to 2014 to 2015). Background on the whole study: In model experiments, roughly one uniquely barcoded TCR beta cDNA molecule per two T cells was captured by template switching. Age-related changes in TCR beta repertoire diversity were measured in the study by deep sequencing normalized with unique cDNA molecular identifiers. The donors were split into four age groups: young (average roughly 15 years), middle-aged (roughly 40), aged (around 67) and long-lived (under 90). The study analyzed two additional independent replicas of 1 million unique cDNA reads from the same blood draw for two donors, one aged 18 to 29 and one aged 80 or older.

Overall study outcomes, separate from this receptor: As age increased, observed TCR beta diversity per million T cells dropped in a roughly linear way, and a significant reduction was already evident by age roughly 36. Because donor CMV infection status was unknown, age-related changes in expanded clonotypes were potentially confounded. A strong correlation was found between observed TCR beta diversity and the percentage of naive T cells measured by flow cytometry. Since profiling was done on bulk unsorted PBMCs, naive and antigen-experienced compartments could not be conclusively compared. Estimates of total diversity based on one million sequenced T cells were considered lower bounds and underestimates. Compared with the aged group, the long-lived group had more naive CD4+ T cells, fewer expanded clones and increased TCR diversity, a pattern suggesting age selection.

Separately, the same data were catalogued under a study of T cells of mothers and their children. Taken from the second paper: Nine systemically healthy Caucasian individuals, comprising three mothers and their six children, were included as donors. cDNA synthesis used all of the extracted RNA, with roughly 1.6 ug of RNA in each 15 ul reaction. In the second PCR, the M1S primer introduced both the sample barcodes and 2-4 random nucleotides. More than 9 million TCR beta CDR3 reads were obtained from each mother, and roughly 3 million reads were obtained from each child. In both related and unrelated pairs, thymic selection shapes the output of TCR recombination in a similar way, with inherited differences having only a minor effect. Normalized repertoire overlap in related mother-child pairs was always slightly higher than in unrelated mother-child pairs, but the difference was never significant. With a sensitivity of approximately 100 clones per million clonotypes, no persistent microchimeric T cell clones were detected. Deep NGS was used in the study to compare the TCR beta repertoires of mothers and children and to look for features that separate related mother-child pairs from unrelated individuals. Mothers averaged approximately 40 +/- 4 years of age and children averaged about 10 +/- 4 years. After adapters were ligated using NEBNext reagents, the libraries underwent 100+100 nt paired-end sequencing on an Illumina HiSeq 2000. Mother and child libraries were prepared a month apart and sequenced in separate runs to prevent cross-contamination. For each donor, somewhere between about 450,000 and 2,000,000 distinct TCR beta clonotypes were identified. Naive TCR beta clonotypes were estimated from low-frequency clonotypes matched to each donor's FACS-determined naive share, without sorting.

The TCR was taken from a boy between 5 and 17 years old in good health. Recombination connected TRBV7-3 to TRBJ2-3; TRBD2 agrees with 11 junctional bases. The sample taken for sequencing was blood. The CDR3 is CASSSLLAGGTDTQYF. The DNA reads as follows: TGTGCCAGCAGCTCCCTACTAGCGGGGGGCACAGATACGCAGTATTTT.